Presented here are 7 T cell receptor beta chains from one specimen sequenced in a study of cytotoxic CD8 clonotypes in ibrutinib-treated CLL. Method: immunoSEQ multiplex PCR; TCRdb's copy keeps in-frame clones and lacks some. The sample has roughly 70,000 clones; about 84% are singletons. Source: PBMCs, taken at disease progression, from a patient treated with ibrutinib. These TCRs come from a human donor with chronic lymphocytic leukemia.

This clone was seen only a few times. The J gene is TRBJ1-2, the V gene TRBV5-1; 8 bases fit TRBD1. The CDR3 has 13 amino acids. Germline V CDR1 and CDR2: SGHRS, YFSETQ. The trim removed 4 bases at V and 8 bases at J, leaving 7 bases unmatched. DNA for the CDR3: TGCGCCAGCAGCACGGGACAGGCTTGGGGCTACACCTTC. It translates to CASSTGQAWGYTF.

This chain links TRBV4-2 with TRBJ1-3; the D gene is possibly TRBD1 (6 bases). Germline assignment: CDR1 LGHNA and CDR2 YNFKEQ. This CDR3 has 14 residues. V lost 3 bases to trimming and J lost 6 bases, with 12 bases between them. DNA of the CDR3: TGTGCCAGCAGCCAGACCGGGACATCAAACACCATATATTTT. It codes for CASSQTGTSNTIYF.

This CDR3 is CASSLETRAEAFF. CDR3 DNA sequence: TGTGCCAGCAGCTTAGAGACACGGGCTGAAGCTTTCTTT. This chain uses TRBV7-8 with TRBJ1-1, with unresolved D. CDR1 SGHVS and CDR2 FQNEAQ come from the germline V gene. V shed 1 base and J shed 6 bases, with 9 bases lying between them. The CDR3 has 13 residues.

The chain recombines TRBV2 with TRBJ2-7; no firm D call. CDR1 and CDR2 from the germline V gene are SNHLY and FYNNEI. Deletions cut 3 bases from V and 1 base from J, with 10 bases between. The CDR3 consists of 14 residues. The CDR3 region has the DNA TGTGCCAGCAGTGAGGCACAATATTCCTACGAGCAGTACTTC. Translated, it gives CASSEAQYSYEQYF.

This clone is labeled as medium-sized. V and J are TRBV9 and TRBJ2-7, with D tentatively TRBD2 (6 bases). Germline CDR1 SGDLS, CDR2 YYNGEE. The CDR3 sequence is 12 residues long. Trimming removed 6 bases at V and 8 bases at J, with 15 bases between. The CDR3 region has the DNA TGTGCCAGCAAGGCTCTGGGAGGCCAGCAGTACTTC. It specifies CASKALGGQQYF.

CDR3 coding DNA: TGTGCCAGCCTTAGGTGGGCAGATACGCAGTATTTT. Residues: CASLRWADTQYF. The chain uses TRBV6-1 and TRBJ2-3; D gene uncertain. There are 12 residues in the CDR3. Germline V gene sequence: CDR1 MNHNS, CDR2 SASEGT. V lost 8 bases to trimming and J lost 4 bases, with 10 bases between them.

The CDR3 spells CASSESTDYSGYTF. The CDR3 nucleotides are TGCGCCAGCAGTGAGTCTACGGACTATAGCGGCTACACCTTC. The V call is TRBV10-1, the J call TRBJ1-2; D is undetermined. CDR1 is WNHNN and CDR2 is SYGVQD in the germline V gene (reference sequence). The CDR3 length is 14 residues. The ends were cut back, 0 bases at V and 8 bases at J, with 13 bases in the middle.